The next 12 T cell receptor beta chains were all read from a single sample in a study of T cell responses to AZD1222 COVID-19 vaccine. The repertoire was sequenced with immunoSEQ multiplex PCR; TCRdb's copy has only in-frame clones and lacks some. The data show 95,000 to 150,000 clones, approximately 89% seen once. This specimen was peripheral blood, taken on day 0 of AZD1222 vaccination. The receptors stem from an adult in good health.

By its share, this clone is medium-sized. This chain uses TRBV4-1 with TRBJ2-5; D is ambiguous. The CDR3 runs 15 residues. Trimming removed 5 bases at V and 1 base at J, with 14 bases between. Germline V lookup: CDR1 MGHRA, CDR2 YSYEKL. The CDR3 nucleotides read TGCGCCAGCAGCACCACGGTGTCGGCCCAAGAGACCCAGTACTTC. Translation gives CASSTTVSAQETQYF.

This clone was seen more than once but under ten times. This sequence joins TRBV5-6 and TRBJ2-1, with TRBD2 matching over 13 bases. This CDR3 is built from 15 residues. Germline CDR1 is SGHDT and CDR2 is YYEEEE. With 0 bases clipped from V and 10 bases from J, the junction kept 4 bases outside the gene matches. CDR3 loop: CASSLGGLAGREQFF. CDR3 DNA sequence: TGTGCCAGCAGCTTGGGGGGACTAGCGGGAAGGGAGCAGTTCTTC.

V usage is TRBV3-1 (or the pseudogene TRBV3-2) and J usage is TRBJ2-3; TRBD2 aligns across 11 bases. Trimming cost V 5 bases and J 6 bases; bases outside gene matches: 10. Germline-derived CDR1 and CDR2 are LGHDT and YNNKEL (reference sequence). CDR3 length: 16 amino acids. CDR3 residues: CASSGLAGGSFDTQYF. CDR3 DNA sequence: TGTGCCAGCAGCGGGCTAGCGGGGGGATCTTTCGATACGCAGTATTTT.

The chain is built from TRBV28 and TRBJ1-1, with 7 bases lining up with TRBD1. CDR3 length: 16 residues. Losses at the gene ends were 5 bases for V and 3 bases for J; bases not matched to a gene: 12. CDR1 is MDHEN and CDR2 is SYDVKM in the germline V gene. This CDR3 is CASSERGRVMYTEAFF. CDR3 DNA: TGTGCCAGCAGTGAGAGGGGGCGCGTGATGTACACTGAAGCTTTCTTT.

This clone showed up just once. The rearrangement links TRBV7-9 to TRBJ2-7; tentatively, D is TRBD2 (6 bases). The CDR3 totals 14 residues. Trimming removed 7 bases from V and 6 bases from J, with 19 bases in between. The germline CDR1 and CDR2 sequences are SEHNR and FQNEAQ (reference sequence). CDR3 residues: CASTPLGRGGEQYF. The CDR3 nucleotides read TGTGCCAGCACCCCTTTGGGGCGGGGCGGCGAGCAGTACTTC.

The chain joins TRBV7-9 to TRBJ1-1; D is undetermined. Between the trimmed V and J ends, which lost 6 bases and 0 bases, there was a span of 8 bases. Germline-derived CDR1 and CDR2 are SEHNR and FQNEAQ (reference sequence). The CDR3 sequence is 13 residues long. This CDR3 is CASRASLNTEAFF. The CDR3 DNA reads as TGTGCCAGCAGGGCATCATTGAACACTGAAGCTTTCTTT.

The chain has TRBV5-4 and TRBJ1-4; no reliable D call. The V end was cut by 0 bases, the J end by 0 bases, with 6 bases between. This CDR3 is built from 15 residues. The germline V gene encodes CDR1 SGHNT and CDR2 YYREEE (reference sequence). CDR3 DNA sequence: TGTGCCAGCAGCTTGGGAAGAGCAACTAATGAAAAACTGTTTTTT. Encoded protein: CASSLGRATNEKLFF.

Turning to this clone: Relative to the germline gene, one junction end is altered; a read error may explain this. This chain connects TRBV10-3 to TRBJ1-1; 7 bases fit TRBD1. Per the germline V gene, CDR1 is ENHRY and CDR2 is SYGVKD. The CDR3 spans 12 residues. In nucleotides, the CDR3 is TGTGCCATCAGGACCGGGACAGCCTTCCCTTCTTTT. Its protein product is CAIRTGTAFPSF.

The genes are TRBV10-2 and TRBJ2-2; 8 bases match TRBD1. V lost 11 bases, J lost 5 bases, and 7 bases stayed unmatched. CDR3 length: 13 residues. From germline, CDR1 is WSHSY and CDR2 SAAADI. CDR3 in amino acids: CAGGQDPTGELFF. DNA of the CDR3: TGCGCCGGGGGACAGGACCCAACCGGGGAGCTGTTTTTT.

The rearrangement uses TRBV15 and TRBJ2-7; TRBD1 is a possible D gene (7 bases). Germline assignment: CDR1 LNHNV and CDR2 YYDKDF (reference sequence). The CDR3 is made up of 15 amino acids. Trimming took 1 base from V and 1 from J, leaving 11 bases between them. The CDR3 here is CATSRGQGGSYEQYF. CDR3 in DNA: TGTGCCACCAGCAGAGGGCAGGGGGGATCCTACGAGCAGTACTTC.

The gene calls are TRBV5-1 and TRBJ2-7; TRBD2 matches 9 bases. CDR1 and CDR2 from the germline V gene are SGHRS and YFSETQ. V lost 4 bases, J lost 3 bases, and 8 bases stayed unmatched. The CDR3 runs 15 residues. This chain's CDR3 is CASSLGLATVYEQYF. The CDR3 nucleotides are TGCGCCAGCAGCCTCGGACTAGCGACAGTCTACGAGCAGTACTTC.

The chain uses TRBV2 and TRBJ1-5, with a weak D call TRBD1 (5 bases). Germline values: CDR1 SNHLY, CDR2 FYNNEI. The CDR3 extends over 14 amino acids. V was shortened by 3 bases and J by 0 bases, with 6 bases between the two germline ends. For the CDR3, the DNA is TGTGCCAGCAGTGAGGGGCTTAGCAATCAGCCCCAGCATTTT. This codes for CASSEGLSNQPQHF.